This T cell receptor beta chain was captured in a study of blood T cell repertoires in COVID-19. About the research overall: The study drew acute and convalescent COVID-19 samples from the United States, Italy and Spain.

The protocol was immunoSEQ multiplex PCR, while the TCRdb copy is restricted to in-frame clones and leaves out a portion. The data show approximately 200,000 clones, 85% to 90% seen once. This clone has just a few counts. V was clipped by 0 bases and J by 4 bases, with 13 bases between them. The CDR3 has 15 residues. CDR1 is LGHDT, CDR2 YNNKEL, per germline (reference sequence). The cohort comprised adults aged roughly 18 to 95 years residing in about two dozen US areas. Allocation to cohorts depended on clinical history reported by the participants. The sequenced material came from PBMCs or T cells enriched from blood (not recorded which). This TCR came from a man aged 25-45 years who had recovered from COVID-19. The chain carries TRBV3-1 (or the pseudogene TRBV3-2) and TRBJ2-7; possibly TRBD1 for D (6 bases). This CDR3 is CASSQEGGAIYEQYF. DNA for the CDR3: TGTGCCAGCAGCCAAGAAGGGGGAGCTATATACGAGCAGTACTTC.